What follows are 17 T cell receptor beta chains derived from one specimen sequenced in a study of T cell repertoires in aging, cancer and after chemotherapy. A mixed TRB-A/B primer pool amplified rearranged TRB by multiplex touch-down PCR. TCRdb processed the multiplex PCR reads anew with MiXCR; each CDR3 protein has one entry. The data hold about 1,000 distinct CDR3 sequences, with about 23% observed a single time. Peripheral blood genomic DNA, not sorted cells or RNA, was the template. Sequencing was performed on blood. These receptors were obtained from a human donor with a solid tumor.

This clonotype is labeled large. This chain links TRBV19 with TRBJ1-3; the D is unclear. Germline lookup yields CDR1 LNHDA and CDR2 SQIVND (reference sequence). The germline V and J ends were trimmed by 3 bases and 2 bases, with 14 bases remaining between them. The CDR3 length is 16 residues. The CDR3 reads CASSMKGSSTGNTIYF. For the CDR3, the DNA is TGTGCCAGTAGTATGAAAGGGTCGAGTACTGGAAACACCATATATTTT.

The chain employs TRBV28 and TRBJ2-5; 14 nucleotides line up with TRBD2. Per the germline V gene, CDR1 is MDHEN and CDR2 is SYDVKM. Unmatched junction bases numbered 5, after V lost 3 bases and J lost 5 bases. CDR3 length: 16 residues. CDR3 protein: CASSLGLAGVRETQYF. The CDR3 DNA reads as TGTGCCAGCAGTTTGGGACTAGCGGGGGTGCGGGAGACCCAGTACTTC.

This clonotype occurred a few times. The CDR3 sequence: CASSIGLAGDTSTDTQYF. The CDR3 DNA reads TGTGCCAGTAGTATCGGACTAGCGGGGGATACTAGCACAGATACGCAGTATTTT. V gene TRBV19 combines with J gene TRBJ2-3; 13 positions match TRBD2. Trimming took 3 bases from V and 0 from J; bases not matched to a gene: 6. This CDR3 contains 18 residues. CDR1 is LNHDA, CDR2 SQIVND, per germline (reference sequence).

In regard to this clonotype: A read error is possible here, since a much larger clone lies one base away. V and J are TRBV27 and TRBJ2-7; unclear D gene. The CDR3 is 14 residues long. The germline CDR1 and CDR2 sequences are MNHEY and SMNVEV (reference sequence). CDR3 coding DNA: TGTGCCAGCAGTTTACCCCTCGCTCCCTACAAGCAGTACTTC. It yields the protein CASSLPLAPYKQYF.

Comment on this clonotype: A much larger clone lies one base from this, so it may be a read error. The chain joins TRBV6-5 to TRBJ2-7; 11 bases are a match to TRBD2. The CDR3 totals 15 residues. Germline-derived CDR1 and CDR2 are MNHEY and SVGAGI. CDR3 DNA: TGTGCCAGCAGTTACTCGACTAGCGGGACCTACAAGCAGTACTTC. Its translation: CASSYSTSGTYKQYF.

Concerning this clonotype itself: An end of the junction does not agree with germline; a read error may underlie this. The chain couples TRBV7-6 to TRBJ2-1, with TRBD2 matching over 10 bases. Germline CDR1 SGHVS, CDR2 FNYEAQ. This CDR3 contains 16 residues. The CDR3, as DNA: TGTGCTAGCAGCTCTTTAGCGGGAGGATTATCGGGGGAGCAGTTCTTC. This codes for CASSSLAGGLSGEQFF.

This clonotype was counted a single time. The chain recombines TRBV19 with TRBJ2-5; 9 bases align to TRBD2. J gave up 4 bases and V 7 bases, and 7 bases lay outside the gene matches. The CDR3 is made up of 14 amino acids. Germline V gives CDR1 LNHDA, CDR2 SQIVND (reference sequence). CDR3 in amino acids: CASKVSGGRETQYF. CDR3 sequence (DNA): TGTGCCAGTAAGGTTAGCGGGGGCCGAGAGACCCAGTACTTC.

Turning to this clonotype: At one boundary the junction diverges from the germline segment, which might be a read error. The chain carries TRBV19 and TRBJ1-1, with no clear D. This CDR3 is 13 amino acids long. The germline CDR1 and CDR2 sequences are LNHDA and SQIVND (reference sequence). This CDR3 reads CASSMGARAEALF. CDR3 DNA: TGTGCCAGTAGTATGGGAGCTCGGGCTGAAGCTTTGTTT. The full variable domain, completed using reference TRBV19 and TRBJ1-1, is DGGITQSPKYLFRKEGQNVTLSCEQNLNHDAMYWYRQDPGQGLRLIYYSQIVNDFQKGDIAEGYSVSREKKESFPLTVTSAQKNPTAFYLCASSMGARAEALFGQGTRLTVV.

The chain uses TRBV5-1 and TRBJ2-2; D not resolved. Trimming pared 6 bases from V and 4 bases from J, leaving 19 bases between. CDR1 is SGHRS and CDR2 is YFSETQ in the germline V gene. The CDR3 totals 16 residues. The CDR3 region is CASTFKGSLSTGELFF. The CDR3 DNA reads TGCGCCAGCACCTTTAAAGGTTCCCTGTCCACCGGGGAGCTGTTTTTT.

Judged by abundance, this clonotype is large. The V and J genes are TRBV6-6 and TRBJ1-3; TRBD1 is a possible D gene (5 bases). Trimming removed 6 bases at V and 4 bases at J, with 10 bases between. Germline values: CDR1 MNHNY, CDR2 SVGAGI (reference sequence). The CDR3 has 13 amino acids. The CDR3, as DNA: TGTGCCAGCAGCCTGCGGGGCGGAAACACCATATATTTT. This translates into CASSLRGGNTIYF.

This clonotype appeared a few times. The chain couples TRBV7-2 to TRBJ1-3; D is unclear. Trimming pared 5 bases from V and 0 bases from J, leaving 17 bases between. Germline V CDR1 and CDR2: SGHTA, FQGNSA. This CDR3 spans 17 amino acids. The CDR3 sequence is CASSPYLGVNSGNTIYF. The CDR3 DNA is TGTGCCAGCAGCCCCTATCTTGGAGTTAACTCTGGAAACACCATATATTTT.

This clonotype ranks as large (0.1 to 1%). The gene calls are TRBV6-1 and TRBJ2-5; no reliable D call. There are 12 residues in the CDR3. V lost 3 bases to trimming and J lost 5 bases, with 7 bases between them. Germline V CDR1 and CDR2: MNHNS, SASEGT. The CDR3 sequence: CASSDPRETQYF. CDR3 in DNA: TGTGCCAGCAGTGATCCCCGGGAGACCCAGTACTTC.

By share of the sample, this clonotype is large. The chain uses TRBV19 and TRBJ2-1; 9 nucleotides line up with TRBD1. V lost 4 bases and J lost 8; bases outside the gene matches: 12. This CDR3 comprises 16 residues. The germline gives CDR1 LNHDA, CDR2 SQIVND (reference sequence). CDR3 amino acids: CASSRGQGSALDEQFF. CDR3 sequence (DNA): TGTGCCAGTAGTAGAGGACAGGGGTCCGCGTTGGATGAGCAGTTCTTC.

Concerning this clonotype: The junction shows a germline mismatch at one end, possibly a read error. The CDR3 is CASSQVGGVVKNIQYF. The CDR3 DNA sequence: TGCGCCAGCAGCCAAGTAGGCGGGGTCGTCAAAAACATTCAGTACTTC. V usage is TRBV5-6 and J usage is TRBJ2-4; maybe TRBD2 (6 bases). Germline V gene lookup returns CDR1 SGHDT and CDR2 YYEEEE. This CDR3 is 16 amino acids long.

By sample share, this clonotype is large. V gene TRBV6-1 combines with J gene TRBJ2-7; 7 bases map to TRBD1. CDR3 length: 13 residues. Germline V CDR1 and CDR2: MNHNS, SASEGT. J gave up 3 bases and V 5 bases, and 4 bases lay outside the gene matches. The CDR3 DNA follows: TGTGCCAGCAGTTGGGACAGTAGCTACGAGCAGTACTTC. As protein: CASSWDSSYEQYF.

This clonotype ranks as large (0.1 to 1%). The chain employs TRBV19 and TRBJ2-2, with D tentatively TRBD1 (6 bases). Germline V gene sequence: CDR1 LNHDA, CDR2 SQIVND (reference sequence). V lost 7 bases, J lost 6 bases, and 15 bases lay in between. This CDR3 is built from 14 residues. CDR3 residues: CASTTQGLSGELFF. The CDR3, as DNA: TGTGCCAGTACCACACAGGGTTTGTCCGGGGAGCTGTTTTTT.

By proportion, this clonotype is large. The CDR3 here is CASSFMRQLYGYTF. For the CDR3, the DNA is TGTGCCAGCAGTTTTATGCGACAGTTATATGGCTACACCTTC. The rearrangement joins TRBV12-3 or TRBV12-4 to TRBJ1-2; tentatively, D is TRBD1 (5 bases). The CDR3 runs 14 residues. The ends were cut back, 3 bases at V and 5 bases at J, with 13 bases in the middle.